Shown below are 21 T cell receptor beta chains from a single sample sequenced in a study of T cells in Graves' hyperthyroidism and ophthalmopathy. What was amplified from RNA transcripts were TCR beta CDR3 regions. The HTBI set primed first-round TCR CDR3 RT-PCR. Each CDR3 protein gets one entry after TCRdb re-called the multiplex PCR reads with MiXCR. The table includes over 500,000 distinct CDR3 sequences, around 43% detected once. The sequencing input was peripheral blood or thyroid tissue (not recorded which). The receptors derive from an adult woman with Graves' disease, either hyperthyroidism or ophthalmopathy (not recorded which).

This clonotype was recorded many times. The chain joins TRBV30 to TRBJ1-1; D may be TRBD1 (5 bases). Germline lookup yields CDR1 GTSNPN and CDR2 SVGIG (reference sequence). There are 13 residues in the CDR3. V lost 5 bases and J 3 bases, leaving 13 bases between the germline ends. CDR3 DNA: TGTGCCTGGGGGGGTCAATCGGACACTGAAGCTTTCTTT. Translated: CAWGGQSDTEAFF.

This rearrangement joins TRBV10-3 to TRBJ2-7; tentatively, D is TRBD1 (5 bases). Germline CDR1 is ENHRY and CDR2 is SYGVKD. V lost 10 bases and J 7 bases, leaving 17 bases between the germline ends. The CDR3 has 12 residues. Here the CDR3 reads CATLVRAREQYF. The CDR3 nucleotides read TGTGCCACCCTTGTCAGGGCCCGGGAGCAGTACTTC.

The chain links TRBV7-2 to TRBJ1-2; no clear D gene. This CDR3 is 13 amino acids long. V was trimmed by 2 bases and J by 8 bases, leaving 12 bases between them. Germline CDR1 SGHTA, CDR2 FQGNSA. The CDR3 coding sequence is TGTGCCAGCAGCTTATACTCAGGCGGAGGCTACACCTTC. Translated, it gives CASSLYSGGGYTF.

With respect to this clonotype: The junction departs from germline at one end; a sequencing error may be responsible. The V and J genes are TRBV20-1 and TRBJ1-1, with a weak D call TRBD1 (6 bases). The CDR3 contains 13 residues. Germline V lookup: CDR1 DFQATT, CDR2 SNEGSKA (reference sequence). CDR3 in DNA: TGCAGTGCTATACGACAGGAAAACAGTGAAGCTTTCTTT. This gives the protein CSAIRQENSEAFF.

The rearrangement links TRBV3-1 to TRBJ1-1; unclear D gene. In germline, CDR1 is LGHDT, CDR2 YNNKEL (reference sequence). V gave up 2 bases and J gave up 2 bases, with 6 bases separating them. CDR3 size: 13 residues. In DNA form, the CDR3 reads TGTGCCAGCAGCCAAACCCAAAACACTGAAGCTTTCTTT. This codes for CASSQTQNTEAFF. The variable domain in full, completed from reference TRBV3-1 and TRBJ1-1, reads DTAVSQTPKYLVTQMGNDKSIKCEQNLGHDTMYWYKQDSKKFLKIMFSYNNKELIINETVPNRFSPKSPDKAHLNLHINSLELGDSAVYFCASSQTQNTEAFFGQGTRLTVV.

The CDR3 reads CSASSQSANYGYTF. Written as DNA, the CDR3 is TGCAGTGCTAGTTCCCAGTCAGCTAACTATGGCTACACCTTC. The rearrangement links TRBV20-1 to TRBJ1-2; no clear D gene. V lost 3 bases and J 0 bases, leaving 11 bases between the germline ends. In germline, CDR1 is DFQATT, CDR2 SNEGSKA (reference sequence). The CDR3 totals 14 residues.

In its sample, this clonotype was seen many times. The chain has TRBV6-1 and TRBJ1-5; TRBD1 is a possible D gene (6 bases). CDR1 and CDR2 from the germline V gene are MNHNS and SASEGT. The CDR3 is 15 residues long. The V end lost 6 bases, the J end lost 2 bases, and 14 bases lay between the germline ends. The CDR3 protein is CASRGAAWGNQPQHF. CDR3 bases: TGTGCCAGCAGGGGGGCTGCATGGGGCAATCAGCCCCAGCATTTT.

The table lists this clonotype with many counts. This chain links TRBV14 with TRBJ1-2; D possibly corresponds to TRBD1 (6 bases). Per germline, CDR1 SGHDN and CDR2 FVKESK. The CDR3 loop spans 14 amino acids. V was trimmed by 4 bases and J by 7 bases, leaving 16 bases between them. This CDR3 reads CASSRAATGSGYTF. The CDR3 nucleotides are TGTGCCAGCAGCCGAGCGGCGACAGGCAGTGGCTACACCTTC.

Remarks on this clonotype: A much bigger clone sits one base away, suggesting this may be a read error. The chain uses TRBV20-1 and TRBJ1-1; D unclear. The CDR3 is made up of 13 amino acids. V dropped 3 bases and J dropped 3 bases, with 11 bases sitting between them. Germline V CDR1 and CDR2: DFQATT, SNEGSKA (reference sequence). CDR3 DNA: TGCAGTGCTAGTCTTACCCGTGACACTGAAGCTTTCTTT. Its translation is CSASLTRDTEAFF.

The CDR3, as DNA: TGTGCCAGCAGCTTAGCCCCGACAGCTTTGAATGAAAAACTGTTTTTT. Amino acid sequence: CASSLAPTALNEKLFF. The genes are TRBV7-2 and TRBJ1-4; tentatively, D is TRBD1 (5 bases). Per germline, CDR1 SGHTA and CDR2 FQGNSA. CDR3 length: 16 amino acids. V was trimmed by 0 bases and J by 5 bases, leaving 13 bases between them.

A few counts support this clonotype. This sequence joins TRBV28 and TRBJ1-2; D is undetermined. V lost 7 bases and J lost 3, with 12 bases in between. Germline V gene data show CDR1 as MDHEN and CDR2 as SYDVKM. The CDR3 contains 13 residues. The CDR3 reads CASTIRVDYGYTF. DNA of the CDR3: TGTGCCAGCACTATTCGGGTTGACTATGGCTACACCTTC.

The chain uses TRBV7-9 and TRBJ2-5, with D possibly being TRBD2 (5 bases). CDR1 is SEHNR and CDR2 is FQNEAQ in the germline V gene (reference sequence). This CDR3 contains 13 residues. V was pared by 7 bases and J by 5 bases, with 14 bases between. The CDR3 region has the DNA TGTGCCAGCACGACCAGGACTTGGGAGACCCAGTACTTC. Its translation is CASTTRTWETQYF.

This chain connects TRBV10-3 to TRBJ1-1, with TRBD1 matching over 10 bases. The length of the CDR3 is 15 residues. Germline V gene lookup returns CDR1 ENHRY and CDR2 SYGVKD. After removal of 2 bases from V and 7 bases from J, the junction contained 7 bases not matched to a gene. CDR3 bases: TGTGCCATCAGTGAGCCGGGACAGGGGTACAGTGAAGCTTTCTTT. It encodes CAISEPGQGYSEAFF.

In nucleotides, the CDR3 is TGTGCCAGCAGCGAGACTAGCGGGAGACCGAAAGAGACCCAGTACTTC. Translating gives CASSETSGRPKETQYF. The chain employs TRBV12-3 or TRBV12-4 and TRBJ2-5; 12 nucleotides match TRBD2. This CDR3 spans 16 amino acids. The trim removed 6 bases at V and 3 bases at J, leaving 8 bases unmatched.

This clonotype showed up just a few times. V usage is TRBV5-1 and J usage is TRBJ1-2, with D perhaps matching TRBD1 (6 bases). The V gene's germline CDR1 is SGHRS and CDR2 YFSETQ. Trimming stripped 1 base from V and 7 bases from J, with 11 bases between. This CDR3 region has 13 residues. The CDR3 here is CASSLPGEVGYTF. The CDR3 region has the DNA TGCGCCAGCAGCTTGCCAGGGGAGGTTGGCTACACCTTC.

V and J are TRBV14 and TRBJ1-1; D possibly corresponds to TRBD1 (6 bases). V lost 11 bases and J lost 1, with 11 bases in between. Germline V lookup: CDR1 SGHDN, CDR2 FVKESK. The CDR3 is 12 residues long. The CDR3 nucleotides are TGTGCCCCCGGACAGCCGAACACTGAAGCTTTCTTT. This translates into CAPGQPNTEAFF.

The chain links TRBV2 to TRBJ2-2; D remains unclear. The CDR3 is 12 residues long. Trimming took off 8 bases at V and 6 bases at J, with 10 bases between the two ends. Germline CDR1 reads SNHLY; CDR2 reads FYNNEI. CDR3 nucleotides: TGTGCCAGCGTTCGCAGCCCCGGGGAGCTGTTTTTT. This codes for CASVRSPGELFF.

The CDR3 DNA is TGTGCCAGCAGCTTAACGTCCGGACCCTCGGAGACCCAGTACTTC. As protein: CASSLTSGPSETQYF. The V and J genes are TRBV7-2 and TRBJ2-5, with unresolved D. The V and J ends lost 2 bases and 5 bases respectively, with 15 bases between them. This CDR3 has 15 residues. Germline V gene sequence: CDR1 SGHTA, CDR2 FQGNSA.

V and J are TRBV7-6 and TRBJ2-7, with D possibly TRBD2 on 5 matching bases. The V and J ends lost 5 bases and 4 bases respectively, with 12 bases between them. The CDR3 has 13 amino acids. Germline CDR1 and CDR2: SGHVS and FNYEAQ. CDR3 sequence: CASSSGDYYEQYF. As DNA, the CDR3 is TGTGCCAGCAGCAGCGGCGACTATTACGAGCAGTACTTC.

The chain is built from TRBV6-1 and TRBJ2-7; D is perhaps TRBD1 or TRBD2 (5 bases each). Germline-derived CDR1 and CDR2 are MNHNS and SASEGT. V gave up 8 bases and J gave up 0 bases, with 14 bases separating them. The CDR3 consists of 14 residues. The CDR3 sequence is CASESGTVSYEQYF. Here the CDR3 DNA reads TGTGCCAGCGAATCCGGGACGGTCTCCTACGAGCAGTACTTC.

This clonotype was observed a handful of times. The rearrangement joins TRBV29-1 to TRBJ1-1; no clear D. Trimming took 3 bases from V and 1 from J, leaving 9 bases between them. CDR3 length: 13 residues. Looked up from germline, CDR1 is SQVTM and CDR2 is ANQGSEA. The CDR3 region has the DNA TGCAGCGTTGATGGCCAGACGAACACTGAAGCTTTCTTT. Its protein product is CSVDGQTNTEAFF.